This T cell receptor (beta chain) was observed in a study of T-cell memory formation after mild COVID-19. After removal of 8 bases from V and 4 bases from J, the junction contained 13 bases not matched to a gene. Germline V gene sequence: CDR1 SGHTA, CDR2 FQGNSA. The CDR3 extends over 15 amino acids. Study-wide findings and caveats: Contracting clones localized mainly to CM and EM when CD4+ and mainly to EMRA when CD8+.

TCRdb re-analysed the 5' RACE reads in MiXCR, keeping a single row per CDR3 protein. Of approximately 260,000 distinct CDR3 sequences in the sample, roughly 17% are singletons; the top ten hold 20% to 25%. The sample holds a few counts of this clonotype. Its target is unknown. Material for sequencing was PBMCs or a T cell subset sorted from them (not recorded which). The TCR comes from a man between 18 and 29 years old who had mild COVID-19 (a few samples of this study predate the infection). Cell type and time point are not known. The chain is built from TRBV7-2 and TRBJ1-2; 7 positions match TRBD1. The CDR3 is CASQKLRGRFYGYTF. CDR3 DNA sequence: TGTGCCAGCCAAAAGTTAAGGGGGCGCTTCTATGGCTACACCTTC.